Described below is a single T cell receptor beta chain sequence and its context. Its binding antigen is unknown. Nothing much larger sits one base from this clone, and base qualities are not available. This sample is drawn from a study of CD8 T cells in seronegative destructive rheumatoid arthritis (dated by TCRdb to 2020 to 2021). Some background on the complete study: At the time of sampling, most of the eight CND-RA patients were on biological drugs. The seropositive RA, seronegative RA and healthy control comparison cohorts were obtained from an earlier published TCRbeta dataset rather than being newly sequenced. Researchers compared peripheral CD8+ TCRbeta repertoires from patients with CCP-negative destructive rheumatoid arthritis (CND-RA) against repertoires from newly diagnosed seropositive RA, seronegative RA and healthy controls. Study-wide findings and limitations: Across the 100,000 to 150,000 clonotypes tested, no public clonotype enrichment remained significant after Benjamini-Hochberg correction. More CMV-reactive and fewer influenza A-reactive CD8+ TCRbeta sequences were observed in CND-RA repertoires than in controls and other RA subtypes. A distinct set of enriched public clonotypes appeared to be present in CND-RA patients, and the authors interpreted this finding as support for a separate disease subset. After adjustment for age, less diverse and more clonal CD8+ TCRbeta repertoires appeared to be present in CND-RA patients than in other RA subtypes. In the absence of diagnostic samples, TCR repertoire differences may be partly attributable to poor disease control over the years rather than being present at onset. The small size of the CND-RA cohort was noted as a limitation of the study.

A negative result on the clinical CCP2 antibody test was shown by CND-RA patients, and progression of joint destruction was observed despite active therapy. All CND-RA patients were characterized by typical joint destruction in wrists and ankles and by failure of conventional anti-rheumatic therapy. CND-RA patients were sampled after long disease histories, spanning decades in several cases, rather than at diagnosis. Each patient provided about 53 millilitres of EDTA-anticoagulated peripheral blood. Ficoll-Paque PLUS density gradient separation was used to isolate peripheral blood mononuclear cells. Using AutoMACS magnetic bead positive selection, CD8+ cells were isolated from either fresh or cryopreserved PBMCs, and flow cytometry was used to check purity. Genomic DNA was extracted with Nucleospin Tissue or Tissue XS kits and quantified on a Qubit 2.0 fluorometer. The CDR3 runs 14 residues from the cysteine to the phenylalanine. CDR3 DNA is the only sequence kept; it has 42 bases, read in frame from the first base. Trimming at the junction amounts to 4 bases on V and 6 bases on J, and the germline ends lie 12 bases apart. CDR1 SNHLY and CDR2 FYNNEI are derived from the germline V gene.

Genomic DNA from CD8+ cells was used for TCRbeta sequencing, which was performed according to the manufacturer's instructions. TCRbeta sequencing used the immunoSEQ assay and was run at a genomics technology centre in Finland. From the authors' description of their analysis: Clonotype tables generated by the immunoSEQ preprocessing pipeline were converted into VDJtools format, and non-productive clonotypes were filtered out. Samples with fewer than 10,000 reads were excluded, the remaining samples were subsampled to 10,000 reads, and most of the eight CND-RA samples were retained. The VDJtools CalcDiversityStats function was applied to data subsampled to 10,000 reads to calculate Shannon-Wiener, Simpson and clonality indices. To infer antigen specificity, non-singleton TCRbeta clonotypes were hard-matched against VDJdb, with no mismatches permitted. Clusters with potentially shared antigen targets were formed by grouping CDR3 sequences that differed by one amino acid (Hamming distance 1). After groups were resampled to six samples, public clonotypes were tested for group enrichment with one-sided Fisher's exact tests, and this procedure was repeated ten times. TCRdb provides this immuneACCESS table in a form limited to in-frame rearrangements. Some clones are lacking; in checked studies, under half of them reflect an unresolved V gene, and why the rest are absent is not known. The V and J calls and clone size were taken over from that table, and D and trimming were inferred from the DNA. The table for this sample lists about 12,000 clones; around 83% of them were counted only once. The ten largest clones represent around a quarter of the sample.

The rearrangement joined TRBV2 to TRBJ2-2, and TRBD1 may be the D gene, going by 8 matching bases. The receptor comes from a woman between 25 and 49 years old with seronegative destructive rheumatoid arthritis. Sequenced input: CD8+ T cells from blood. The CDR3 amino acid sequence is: CASSGTGRAGELFF. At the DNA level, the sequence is TGTGCCAGCAGTGGGACAGGGAGGGCCGGGGAGCTGTTTTTT.